This TCR beta chain was retrieved from a study of T cells in Graves' hyperthyroidism and ophthalmopathy. Authors of the study amplified TCR beta CDR3 regions from RNA transcripts. The TCR CDR3 was amplified in a first-round RT-PCR using the HTBI primer set. TCRdb passed the multiplex PCR reads through MiXCR, listing each CDR3 protein once. Of about 270,000 distinct CDR3 sequences listed, 24% are singletons. Criteria for exclusion of patients were uncontrolled infection, other autoimmune disease, pregnancy or lactation. Diagnosis rested on symptoms, serum thyroxine and TRAb, thyroid ultrasound, and orbital computed tomography. The V gene's germline CDR1 is SGHRS and CDR2 YFSETQ. Trimming stripped 0 bases from V and 3 bases from J, with 9 bases between. This CDR3 has 14 amino acids. This clonotype has ten or more counts.

This TCR was recovered from a woman aged 40 to 50 with Graves' ophthalmopathy. Sequencing was done on a sample of blood. The chain employs TRBV5-1 and TRBJ1-1; D ambiguous. In DNA, the CDR3 is TGCGCCAGCAGCTTGGGAGGGATCGACACTGAAGCTTTCTTT. It yields the protein CASSLGGIDTEAFF.